Shown below are 32 T cell receptor beta chains from a single sample sequenced in a study of cytomegalovirus exposure and HLA in healthy donors. Primers included in the PCR were 60 Vbeta and 13 Jbeta primers. Some clones are missing from TCRdb's copy, which holds only in-frame ones; the method was immunoSEQ multiplex PCR. The table has 83,000 or so clones, roughly 80% seen once. Sequencing input: PBMCs. All receptors derive from a man aged 30 to 39 in good health and CMV-seropositive.

V usage is TRBV4-3 and J usage is TRBJ2-1, with a possible D match to TRBD2 (5 bases). The CDR3 has 13 amino acids. Trimming left V 3 bases short and J 9 bases short, with 12 bases between. Germline CDR1 LGHNA, CDR2 YSLEER. Here the CDR3 DNA reads TGCGCCAGCAGCCACTTCAGCGGTGTTGAGCAGTTCTTC. This sequence encodes CASSHFSGVEQFF.

The V gene is TRBV29-1, the J gene TRBJ2-3; D not certain. From germline, CDR1 is SQVTM and CDR2 ANQGSEA. The CDR3 sequence is 15 residues long. The V gene lost 4 bases and the J gene lost 2 bases, with 16 bases spanning the gap. The CDR3 DNA reads as TGCAGCGTTGGATTTGGGTCCCGACTCACAGATACGCAGTATTTT. Protein product: CSVGFGSRLTDTQYF.

This rearrangement joins TRBV30 to TRBJ2-7; unclear D gene. Germline values: CDR1 GTSNPN, CDR2 SVGIG (reference sequence). V was trimmed by 4 bases and J by 3 bases, leaving 7 bases between them. The CDR3 has 11 residues. CDR3 sequence reads: CAWNGGYEQYF. The CDR3 coding sequence is TGTGCCTGGAACGGTGGCTACGAGCAGTACTTC.

This chain connects TRBV7-9 to TRBJ2-2; D possibly corresponds to TRBD2 (6 bases). The CDR3 loop spans 16 amino acids. CDR1 and CDR2 from the germline V gene are SEHNR and FQNEAQ (reference sequence). V lost 1 base, J lost 4 bases, and 13 bases lay in between. Here the CDR3 reads CASSLGAGRSTGELFF. CDR3 in DNA: TGTGCCAGCAGCTTAGGCGCAGGGAGGTCCACCGGGGAGCTGTTTTTT.

This rearrangement joins TRBV7-8 to TRBJ2-7; TRBD2 agrees at 13 bases. Germline CDR1 is SGHVS and CDR2 is FQNEAQ. V lost 5 bases and J lost 2; bases outside the gene matches: 12. This CDR3 region has 18 residues. CDR3 bases: TGTGCCAGCAGCCCCCGGGAGACTAGCGGGGGGCTTACCTACGAGCAGTACTTC. It yields the protein CASSPRETSGGLTYEQYF.

J is TRBJ1-1 and V is TRBV25-1; the D gene is possibly TRBD1 (6 bases). The V gene lost 1 base and the J gene lost 4 bases, with 19 bases spanning the gap. The CDR3 has 17 amino acids. CDR1 is MGHDK and CDR2 is SYGVNS in the germline V gene. The CDR3 is CASSESLGGQLGTEAFF. The CDR3 region has the DNA TGTGCCAGCAGTGAATCATTGGGGGGGCAGTTAGGCACTGAAGCTTTCTTT.

This sequence joins TRBV4-1 and TRBJ2-3; the match to TRBD2 covers 8 bases. The CDR3 extends over 16 amino acids. V was clipped by 4 bases and J by 1 base; unmatched bases: 7. The germline CDR1 and CDR2 sequences are MGHRA and YSYEKL. The CDR3 sequence is CASSRTEAGGTDTQYF. The CDR3 DNA reads as TGCGCCAGCAGCCGGACTGAAGCGGGGGGCACAGATACGCAGTATTTT.

This chain uses TRBV28 with TRBJ2-7; the match to TRBD1 covers 10 bases. This CDR3 region has 15 residues. CDR1 and CDR2 (germline): MDHEN, SYDVKM. Trimming removed 5 bases from V and 0 bases from J; junction bases left unmatched: 4. In DNA, the CDR3 is TGTGCCAGCAGTCCCCGGACAGGGGGCTCCTACGAGCAGTACTTC. It codes for CASSPRTGGSYEQYF.

The chain is built from TRBV4-2 and TRBJ2-3, with D maybe TRBD2 (5 bases). The germline CDR1 and CDR2 sequences are LGHNA and YNFKEQ. The ends were cut back, 4 bases at V and 3 bases at J, with 23 bases in the middle. The CDR3 runs 18 residues. The CDR3 loop is CASSPLNPADPGTDTQYF. The CDR3 DNA is TGTGCCAGCAGCCCCCTCAATCCAGCGGACCCCGGGACAGATACGCAGTATTTT.

The chain links TRBV14 to TRBJ2-1; D is possibly TRBD2 (6 bases). The V gene lost 4 bases and the J gene lost 10 bases, with 17 bases spanning the gap. Germline-derived CDR1 and CDR2 are SGHDN and FVKESK. The CDR3 has 14 amino acids. The CDR3 loop reads CASSLWGGAREQFF. Here the CDR3 DNA reads TGTGCCAGCAGCCTATGGGGCGGGGCGAGAGAGCAGTTCTTC.

In regard to this clone: The same CDR3 arises from other DNA sequences in this sample as well. V and J are TRBV5-8 and TRBJ2-2; 7 positions agree with TRBD2. Trimming at V came to 6 bases and at J to 1 base, leaving 6 bases not matched to a gene. CDR1 is SGHTS and CDR2 is YDEGEE in the germline V gene. The CDR3 has 15 amino acids. CDR3 protein: CASTRTRQNTGELFF. CDR3 DNA sequence: TGTGCCAGCACCCGGACTAGGCAGAACACCGGGGAGCTGTTTTTT.

The chain has TRBV4-2 and TRBJ1-4, with D unclear. The V gene's germline CDR1 is LGHNA and CDR2 YNFKEQ. V was trimmed by 0 bases and J by 7 bases, leaving 15 bases between them. The CDR3 runs 16 residues. The chain's CDR3 is CASSQERVAGGEKLFF. The CDR3 DNA reads TGTGCCAGCAGCCAAGAAAGGGTTGCAGGAGGTGAAAAACTGTTTTTT.

In nucleotides, the CDR3 is TGTGCCACCAGCCGTGGGTTAGGGGTAACTAATGAAAAACTGTTTTTT. It is translated as CATSRGLGVTNEKLFF. The chain has TRBV15 and TRBJ1-4, with D possibly being TRBD1 (5 bases). The CDR3 sequence is 16 residues long. Germline lookup yields CDR1 LNHNV and CDR2 YYDKDF (reference sequence). Trimming removed 5 bases at V and 1 base at J, with 14 bases between.

The rearrangement joins TRBV19 to TRBJ2-2, with a tentative D call TRBD1 (6 bases). Trimming pared 10 bases from V and 5 bases from J, leaving 14 bases between. In germline, CDR1 is LNHDA, CDR2 SQIVND (reference sequence). The CDR3 loop spans 13 amino acids. The CDR3 DNA reads TGTGCCACCACACACAGGGTTACCGGGGAGCTGTTTTTT. Amino acids: CATTHRVTGELFF.

V gene TRBV7-3 combines with J gene TRBJ2-1; 9 positions agree with TRBD1. Germline V CDR1 and CDR2: SGHTA, FQGTGA. The V gene end was trimmed by 2 bases and the J gene end by 6 bases; junction bases not matched to a gene: 5. This CDR3 region has 15 residues. The CDR3 sequence: CASSLQTGGRNEQFF. The CDR3 DNA reads TGTGCCAGCAGCTTACAAACAGGGGGCCGCAATGAGCAGTTCTTC.

This clone has just a few counts. The chain has TRBV28 and TRBJ1-1; TRBD1 matches at 12 bases. With 3 bases clipped from V and 0 bases from J, the junction kept 5 bases outside the gene matches. The CDR3 is 17 amino acids. Germline CDR1 MDHEN, CDR2 SYDVKM. The CDR3 loop reads CASSFRDRGRMNTEAFF. CDR3 DNA sequence: TGTGCCAGCAGTTTTCGGGACAGGGGGCGCATGAACACTGAAGCTTTCTTT.

This clone was found a few times. V is TRBV6-5 and J is TRBJ1-2; tentative D call: TRBD1 (5 bases). The CDR3 contains 14 residues. V was shortened by 7 bases and J by 8 bases, with 20 bases between the two germline ends. Germline CDR1 MNHEY, CDR2 SVGAGI. CDR3 DNA: TGTGCCAGCACCGTCGGGGGAGCAGGAAACGGCTACACCTTC. It encodes CASTVGGAGNGYTF.

The chain has TRBV5-1 and TRBJ2-3; 9 nucleotides align to TRBD2. Per germline, CDR1 SGHRS and CDR2 YFSETQ. V lost 2 bases and J lost 3; bases outside the gene matches: 7. The CDR3 runs to 16 residues. The CDR3 DNA reads TGCGCCAGCAGCTTAAGCGCGGGGGGGCTGACAGATACGCAGTATTTT. Residues: CASSLSAGGLTDTQYF. The full variable domain, with the rest looked up from reference TRBV5-1 and TRBJ2-3, is KAGVTQTPRYLIKTRGQQVTLSCSPISGHRSVSWYQQTPGQGLQFLFEYFSETQRNKGNFPGRFSGRQFSNSRSEMNVSTLELGDSALYLCASSLSAGGLTDTQYFGPGTRLTVL.

This chain links TRBV9 with TRBJ2-7; D is unresolved. The CDR3 has 17 amino acids. The V end was cut by 4 bases, the J end by 5 bases, with 25 bases between. Germline CDR1 SGDLS, CDR2 YYNGEE. In nucleotides, the CDR3 is TGTGCCAGCAGCTCCCTCCCCGTTGGCCCCGGCAGCGACGAGCAGTACTTC. Protein product: CASSSLPVGPGSDEQYF.

The rearrangement uses TRBV6-1 and TRBJ1-4; weak D call: TRBD1 (5 bases). Trimming removed 2 bases at V and 7 bases at J, with 17 bases between. CDR1 MNHNS and CDR2 SASEGT come from the germline V gene. The CDR3 sequence is 16 residues long. The CDR3 DNA follows: TGTGCCAGCAGTGAATCGTGGCGGCGCGGGGGTGAAAAACTGTTTTTT. Translating gives CASSESWRRGGEKLFF.

The chain uses TRBV6-1 and TRBJ1-2, with TRBD1 as a possible D gene (6 bases). With 4 bases removed from V and 4 bases from J, the gap between germline ends came to 10 bases. This CDR3 region has 13 residues. Germline V CDR1 and CDR2: MNHNS, SASEGT. This CDR3 is CASSGGHAYGYTF. CDR3 in DNA: TGTGCCAGCAGTGGGGGACACGCCTATGGCTACACCTTC.

J is TRBJ2-1 and V is TRBV25-1; tentatively, D is TRBD2 (8 bases). Germline-derived CDR1 and CDR2 are MGHDK and SYGVNS. The V end lost 2 bases, the J end lost 8 bases, and 19 bases lay between the germline ends. The CDR3 runs to 16 residues. CDR3 nucleotide sequence: TGTGCCAGCAGTGAAAAGGGGGCGGGGGGCGGCGATGAGCAGTTCTTC. Translated: CASSEKGAGGGDEQFF.

This chain links TRBV11-1 with TRBJ2-5; D is unclear. The CDR3 length is 16 residues. The germline gives CDR1 SGHAT, CDR2 FQDESV (reference sequence). V was shortened by 7 bases and J by 0 bases, with 18 bases between the two germline ends. CDR3 protein: CASTHSSPGYQETQYF. The CDR3 DNA is TGTGCCAGCACCCATAGTTCACCCGGGTACCAAGAGACCCAGTACTTC.

The chain links TRBV5-1 to TRBJ2-5; possibly TRBD2 for D (5 bases). V lost 6 bases and J lost 3, with 12 bases in between. The germline CDR1 and CDR2 sequences are SGHRS and YFSETQ. The CDR3 contains 13 residues. The CDR3 sequence: CASKYRTEETQYF. In nucleotides, the CDR3 is TGCGCCAGCAAATACCGGACTGAAGAGACCCAGTACTTC. Looking up the rest from reference TRBV5-1 and TRBJ2-5 gives the full variable domain: KAGVTQTPRYLIKTRGQQVTLSCSPISGHRSVSWYQQTPGQGLQFLFEYFSETQRNKGNFPGRFSGRQFSNSRSEMNVSTLELGDSALYLCASKYRTEETQYFGPGTRLLVL.

Worth noting for this clone: Sequence at one end of the junction differs from germline and may be a read error. In DNA, the CDR3 is TGCGCCAGCAGCTTGACTAGCGGGGGGTATTACGAGCAGCACTTC. Amino acids: CASSLTSGGYYEQHF. The rearrangement links TRBV5-1 to TRBJ2-7; 12 nucleotides agree with TRBD2. Germline V gives CDR1 SGHRS, CDR2 YFSETQ. CDR3 length: 15 residues.

The rearrangement joins TRBV2 to TRBJ2-5; maybe TRBD1 (6 bases). The germline CDR1 and CDR2 sequences are SNHLY and FYNNEI. The CDR3 loop spans 12 amino acids. Trimming removed 11 bases at V and 0 bases at J, with 10 bases between. This chain's CDR3 is CAFRDNQETQYF. The CDR3 bases are TGTGCCTTCCGGGACAACCAAGAGACCCAGTACTTC.

This clone was detected only once. The chain carries TRBV7-2 and TRBJ1-4; D not certain. V lost 1 base and J lost 4, with 7 bases in between. The CDR3 length is 14 residues. Germline V gene sequence: CDR1 SGHTA, CDR2 FQGNSA. CDR3 sequence reads: CASSLGPVNEKLFF. The DNA of the CDR3 is TGTGCCAGCAGCTTAGGGCCAGTTAATGAAAAACTGTTTTTT.

In regard to this clone: The junction departs from the called germline gene at one end, perhaps through a read error. CDR3 region: CSSSSTTGQSTYEQYF. The CDR3 nucleotides read TGTTCCAGCAGCTCCACGACAGGGCAGAGCACCTACGAGCAGTACTTC. The V call is TRBV7-9, the J call TRBJ2-7; 7 nucleotides agree with TRBD1. Germline CDR1 SEHNR, CDR2 FQNEAQ (reference sequence). The CDR3 runs to 16 residues.

This chain uses TRBV6-1 with TRBJ1-1; 9 positions match TRBD1. Germline V gives CDR1 MNHNS, CDR2 SASEGT. The ends lost 10 bases at V and 1 base at J; junction bases unmatched: 7. There are 14 residues in the CDR3. Written as DNA, the CDR3 is TGTGCCACCGAGAAGGGACAGGGGAACACTGAAGCTTTCTTT. Encoded protein: CATEKGQGNTEAFF.

J is TRBJ2-3 and V is TRBV19; 12 bases line up with TRBD1. CDR1 LNHDA and CDR2 SQIVND come from the germline V gene (reference sequence). The ends lost 3 bases at V and 3 bases at J; junction bases unmatched: 7. The length of the CDR3 is 17 residues. CDR3 sequence reads: CASSMSGTGGRTDTQYF. In nucleotides, the CDR3 is TGTGCCAGTAGTATGAGTGGGACAGGGGGCAGGACAGATACGCAGTATTTT.

The genes are TRBV9 and TRBJ1-3, with a weak D call TRBD1 (5 bases). This CDR3 spans 16 amino acids. Germline CDR1 and CDR2: SGDLS and YYNGEE. Trimming took 1 base from V and 3 from J, leaving 14 bases between them. The CDR3 nucleotides read TGTGCCAGCAGCGTACAGGGAGGACGTCGTGGAAACACCATATATTTT. Translated: CASSVQGGRRGNTIYF.

This clone has only one observation. V is TRBV2 and J is TRBJ2-7; D is undetermined. The CDR3 length is 11 residues. Trimming pared 6 bases from V and 3 bases from J, leaving 6 bases between. From germline, CDR1 is SNHLY and CDR2 FYNNEI. The CDR3 region is CASRVHYEQYF. The CDR3 DNA reads TGTGCCAGCAGGGTACACTACGAGCAGTACTTC.